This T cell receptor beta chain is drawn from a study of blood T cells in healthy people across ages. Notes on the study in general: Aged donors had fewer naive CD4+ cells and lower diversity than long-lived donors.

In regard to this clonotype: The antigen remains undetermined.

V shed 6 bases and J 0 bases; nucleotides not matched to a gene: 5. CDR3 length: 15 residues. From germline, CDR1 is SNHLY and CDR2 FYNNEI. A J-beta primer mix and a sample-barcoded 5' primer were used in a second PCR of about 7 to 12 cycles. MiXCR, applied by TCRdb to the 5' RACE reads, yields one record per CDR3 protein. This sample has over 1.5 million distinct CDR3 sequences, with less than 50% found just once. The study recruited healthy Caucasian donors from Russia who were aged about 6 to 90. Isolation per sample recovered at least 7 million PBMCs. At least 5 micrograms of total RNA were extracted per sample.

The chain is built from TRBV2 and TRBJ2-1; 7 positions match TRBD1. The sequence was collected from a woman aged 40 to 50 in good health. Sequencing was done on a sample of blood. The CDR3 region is CASRETGSSYNEQFF. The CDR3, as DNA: TGTGCCAGCAGAGAGACAGGGAGCTCCTACAATGAGCAGTTCTTC.